This T cell receptor beta chain was identified during a study of human thymus T cells. Study findings and constraints: Thymic repertoires of unrelated individuals were reported in related research to overlap highly. In thymic and blood repertoires alike, V and J usage looked biased.

Method: immunoSEQ multiplex PCR; TCRdb's copy keeps in-frame clones and lacks some. This table holds more than 70,000 clones, just over 95% found once. About this clone: Its matching antigen is unknown.

Resections from corrective heart surgery provided thymus tissue. The material sequenced was thymus tissue. The source is a boy less than two years old with a congenital heart defect but otherwise immunologically healthy.

CDR3 sequence (DNA): TGTGCCAGCAGTTTTGCCCTGGCCCGAAGGGGGGCCAAAAACATTCAGTACTTC. Translation gives CASSFALARRGAKNIQYF. J is TRBJ2-4 and V is TRBV28, with a possible D match to TRBD1 (6 bases). Germline assignment: CDR1 MDHEN and CDR2 SYDVKM. This CDR3 has 18 residues. The germline V and J ends were trimmed by 3 bases and 1 base, with 19 bases remaining between them.